Below, 29 T cell receptor beta chains from the same sample are listed, as sequenced in a study of CD8+ T cells in alopecia areata (dated by TCRdb to between 2018 and 2020). The library came from the immunoSEQ multiplex PCR assay. RNA was extracted from all samples and reverse transcribed into cDNA as template for TCR sequencing. This is the immuneACCESS table as TCRdb keeps it, with only in-frame sequences that have V and J called. A part of the clones is gone; compared with another copy, unresolved V genes explain less than half, and the rest is unexplained. The sample table holds fewer than 200,000 clones, of which approximately 70% were seen once. The ten largest clones add up to approximately 10% of the sample. The time point tag for this specimen amounts to: baseline before oral tofacitinib. The specimen comprised CD8+ T cells sorted from blood, sampled at week 0. The receptors come from a human donor with alopecia areata.

The chain combines TRBV9 with TRBJ2-3, with TRBD1 identical over 7 bases. CDR3 length equals 14 residues. Germline trimming cut 4 bases from V and 6 bases from J; bases unmatched to any gene: 8. CDR1 is SGDLS and CDR2 is YYNGEE in the germline V gene. CDR3 bases: TGTGCCAGCAGCTCGGGACAGCCGGGCGATACGCAGTATTTT. Translated, it gives CASSSGQPGDTQYF.

The chain recombines TRBV4-1 with TRBJ2-1, with 11 bases fitting TRBD2. This CDR3 is built from 16 residues. Germline V gene data show CDR1 as MGHRA and CDR2 as YSYEKL. V was pared by 4 bases and J by 5 bases, with 7 bases of the junction left unmatched. The CDR3 DNA is TGCGCCAGCAGCCCCGGTAGCGGGGGGGCAGACAATGAGCAGTTCTTC. This sequence encodes CASSPGSGGADNEQFF.

The chain joins TRBV5-1 to TRBJ1-1, with a tentative D call TRBD1 (6 bases). Germline V gene lookup returns CDR1 SGHRS and CDR2 YFSETQ. With 1 base removed from V and 1 base from J, the gap between germline ends came to 11 bases. The CDR3 runs to 15 residues. CDR3 amino acids: CASSLIPGQNTEAFF. The CDR3 DNA sequence: TGCGCCAGCAGCTTGATTCCGGGACAGAACACTGAAGCTTTCTTT.

The chain joins TRBV29-1 to TRBJ2-6, with D possibly TRBD1 on 6 matching bases. Deletions cut 4 bases from V and 0 bases from J, with 13 bases between. Per the germline V gene, CDR1 is SQVTM and CDR2 is ANQGSEA. The CDR3 runs 16 residues. This chain's CDR3 is CSVGLDSRSGANVLTF. The DNA for the CDR3 is TGCAGCGTTGGTTTGGACAGCCGCTCTGGGGCCAACGTCCTGACTTTC.

This clone has only a few counts. The chain has TRBV10-3 and TRBJ2-1; 11 bases are a match to TRBD2. This CDR3 is 15 amino acids long. CDR1 is ENHRY and CDR2 is SYGVKD in the germline V gene. J gave up 0 bases and V 10 bases, and 5 bases lay outside the gene matches. CDR3 loop: CATGTSGNSYNEQFF. DNA of the CDR3: TGTGCCACCGGGACTAGCGGCAACTCCTACAATGAGCAGTTCTTC.

This clone appeared a single time. The chain links TRBV30 to TRBJ2-3; tentatively, D is TRBD2 (6 bases). The ends were cut back, 3 bases at V and 6 bases at J, with 16 bases in the middle. Germline CDR1 reads GTSNPN; CDR2 reads SVGIG (reference sequence). The CDR3 runs 14 residues. The CDR3 DNA sequence: TGTGCCTGGAGGGCGGCGGGGAGAGCCGATACGCAGTATTTT. Its protein is CAWRAAGRADTQYF.

The J gene is TRBJ1-5, the V gene TRBV4-1; 9 bases match TRBD1. Germline CDR1 reads MGHRA; CDR2 reads YSYEKL. J was trimmed by 3 bases and V by 2 bases; bases with no gene match: 2. The CDR3 has 15 residues. Written as DNA, the CDR3 is TGCGCCAGCAGCCAATGGACAGGGGACAATCAGCCCCAGCATTTT. Protein product: CASSQWTGDNQPQHF.

The rearrangement links TRBV5-1 to TRBJ2-7, with 10 bases matching TRBD1. Trimming removed 0 bases from V and 5 bases from J; junction bases left unmatched: 2. Germline values: CDR1 SGHRS, CDR2 YFSETQ. This CDR3 spans 14 amino acids. Here the CDR3 reads CASSLGQGADEQYF. The CDR3 nucleotides read TGCGCCAGCAGCTTGGGACAGGGGGCGGACGAGCAGTACTTC.

The V call is TRBV30, the J call TRBJ1-5, with D maybe TRBD1 (5 bases). V was cut by 4 bases and J by 5 bases, with 12 bases left in between. This CDR3 is built from 13 residues. Germline V gives CDR1 GTSNPN, CDR2 SVGIG (reference sequence). The DNA for the CDR3 is TGTGCCTGGAATAGGCAGGGAGATCAGCCCCAGCATTTT. Its protein is CAWNRQGDQPQHF.

This chain links TRBV6-5 with TRBJ2-5; TRBD2 aligns across 7 bases. Germline V gene sequence: CDR1 MNHEY, CDR2 SVGAGI. The V and J ends lost 2 bases and 5 bases, in that order; junction bases with no gene match: 8. The CDR3 contains 15 residues. The DNA for the CDR3 is TGTGCCAGCAGTTACGGCGCCAGCGGGGAGGAGACCCAGTACTTC. It translates to CASSYGASGEETQYF.

V is TRBV9 and J is TRBJ2-2, with D maybe TRBD1 (5 bases). The germline V gene encodes CDR1 SGDLS and CDR2 YYNGEE. The V end lost 0 bases, the J end lost 3 bases, and 9 bases lay between the germline ends. The CDR3 is made up of 15 amino acids. The CDR3 DNA is TGTGCCAGCAGCGTAGGGACACATGACACCGGGGAGCTGTTTTTT. Translated: CASSVGTHDTGELFF.

The genes are TRBV30 and TRBJ2-7; tentative D call: TRBD1 (7 bases). Trimming pared 5 bases from V and 4 bases from J, leaving 15 bases between. The CDR3 runs to 13 residues. CDR1 GTSNPN and CDR2 SVGIG come from the germline V gene (reference sequence). The CDR3 DNA sequence: TGTGCCTGGGGTTACAGGGGAGGTTACGAGCAGTACTTC. Translation: CAWGYRGGYEQYF.

Concerning this clone: This same CDR3 is encoded by further DNA sequences in the sample. The chain joins TRBV30 to TRBJ2-7, with unresolved D. Germline CDR1 and CDR2: GTSNPN and SVGIG (reference sequence). Trimming removed 1 base from V and 3 bases from J, with 4 bases in between. The CDR3 contains 11 residues. In DNA, the CDR3 is TGTGCCTGGAGTGGGGTCTACGAGCAGTACTTC. Protein sequence: CAWSGVYEQYF. Full variable domain (rest looked up from reference TRBV30 and TRBJ2-7): SQTIHQWPATLVQPVGSPLSLECTVEGTSNPNLYWYRQAAGRGLQLLFYSVGIGQISSEVPQNLSASRPQDRQFILSSKKLLLSDSGFYLCAWSGVYEQYFGPGTRLTVT.

This clone has a handful of counts. The V and J genes are TRBV7-9 and TRBJ2-3; tentative D call: TRBD2 (5 bases). The CDR3 runs to 16 residues. CDR1 and CDR2 from the germline V gene are SEHNR and FQNEAQ (reference sequence). The germline V and J ends were trimmed by 4 bases and 0 bases, with 14 bases remaining between them. The CDR3 region is CASSSAGDRSTDTQYF. The DNA for the CDR3 is TGTGCCAGCAGCTCGGCCGGGGATCGGAGCACAGATACGCAGTATTTT.

V is TRBV11-1 and J is TRBJ2-1; D is uncertain. CDR3 length equals 15 residues. V lost 3 bases and J lost 0, with 9 bases in between. Germline V gives CDR1 SGHAT, CDR2 FQDESV (reference sequence). CDR3 coding DNA: TGTGCCAGCAGCTTTGGCCGGAGCTCCTACAATGAGCAGTTCTTC. Translation gives CASSFGRSSYNEQFF. Together with reference TRBV11-1 and TRBJ2-1, the CDR3 gives the full variable domain: EAEVAQSPRYKITEKSQAVAFWCDPISGHATLYWYRQILGQGPELLVQFQDESVVDDSQLPKDRFSAERLKGVDSTLKIQPAELGDSAMYLCASSFGRSSYNEQFFGPGTRLTVL.

The V and J genes are TRBV5-6 and TRBJ2-5; no clear D gene. This CDR3 has 14 residues. Germline CDR1 SGHDT, CDR2 YYEEEE. V lost 2 bases and J lost 1, with 9 bases in between. As DNA, the CDR3 is TGTGCCAGCAGCTTCCCAAGACCCCAAGAGACCCAGTACTTC. It specifies CASSFPRPQETQYF.

The rearrangement links TRBV29-1 to TRBJ2-3, with TRBD1 identical over 9 bases. With 6 bases clipped from V and 0 bases from J, the junction kept 13 bases outside the gene matches. This CDR3 has 17 amino acids. Germline CDR1 SQVTM, CDR2 ANQGSEA. CDR3: CSVITGTGIFSTDTQYF. CDR3 bases: TGCAGCGTGATAACCGGGACAGGGATTTTCAGCACAGATACGCAGTATTTT.

The chain uses TRBV5-1 and TRBJ1-4; D unresolved. With 0 bases removed from V and 0 bases from J, the gap between germline ends came to 3 bases. This CDR3 is 14 amino acids long. In germline, CDR1 is SGHRS, CDR2 YFSETQ. For the CDR3, the DNA is TGCGCCAGCAGCTTGGCGGCAACTAATGAAAAACTGTTTTTT. It translates to CASSLAATNEKLFF. Variable domain in full (rest from reference TRBV5-1 and TRBJ1-4): KAGVTQTPRYLIKTRGQQVTLSCSPISGHRSVSWYQQTPGQGLQFLFEYFSETQRNKGNFPGRFSGRQFSNSRSEMNVSTLELGDSALYLCASSLAATNEKLFFGSGTQLSVL.

V and J are TRBV6-5 and TRBJ2-3; no clear D. The CDR3 is made up of 15 amino acids. Trimming removed 0 bases from V and 3 bases from J, with 10 bases in between. CDR1 is MNHEY, CDR2 SVGAGI, per germline. CDR3 bases: TGTGCCAGCAGTTACTCGATGGGTGGGACAGATACGCAGTATTTT. Protein: CASSYSMGGTDTQYF.

This clone was recorded only once. V gene TRBV7-8 combines with J gene TRBJ2-7, with TRBD2 matching over 13 bases. The CDR3 loop spans 15 amino acids. The V gene end was trimmed by 4 bases and the J gene end by 9 bases; junction bases not matched to a gene: 9. Per the germline V gene, CDR1 is SGHVS and CDR2 is FQNEAQ. The CDR3 sequence is CASSSTGTSGVGQYF. The CDR3 DNA sequence: TGTGCCAGCAGCTCGACCGGGACTAGCGGGGTTGGGCAGTACTTC.

V and J are TRBV7-2 and TRBJ2-3; D not resolved. The CDR3 consists of 12 residues. Germline V gene sequence: CDR1 SGHTA, CDR2 FQGNSA. Trimming left V 1 base short and J 10 bases short, with 9 bases between. The CDR3 sequence is CASSLEGPPQYF. CDR3 DNA: TGTGCCAGCAGCTTAGAAGGACCACCGCAGTATTTT.

The chain combines TRBV27 with TRBJ2-1; D is possibly TRBD2 (5 bases). This CDR3 is 13 amino acids long. V dropped 7 bases and J dropped 7 bases, with 14 bases sitting between them. Germline V lookup: CDR1 MNHEY, CDR2 SMNVEV (reference sequence). The CDR3 sequence is CASTGETWNEQFF. CDR3 coding DNA: TGTGCCAGCACCGGGGAGACTTGGAATGAGCAGTTCTTC.

The chain uses TRBV6-5 and TRBJ2-3, with D possibly being TRBD1 (6 bases). V lost 8 bases, J lost 1 base, and 13 bases lay in between. The length of the CDR3 is 14 residues. The germline V gene encodes CDR1 MNHEY and CDR2 SVGAGI. Here the CDR3 reads CASWSEGGTDTQYF. CDR3 in DNA: TGTGCCAGCTGGTCCGAGGGGGGCACAGATACGCAGTATTTT.

This chain links TRBV15 with TRBJ1-2; 8 bases fit TRBD1. The CDR3 is 16 residues long. Per germline, CDR1 LNHNV and CDR2 YYDKDF (reference sequence). Unmatched junction bases numbered 9, after V lost 0 bases and J lost 6 bases. The DNA for the CDR3 is TGTGCCACCAGCAGAGATCGTAACAGGGGGAGGGATGGCTACACCTTC. Protein product: CATSRDRNRGRDGYTF.

The CDR3 sequence is CASSRTGGGSEQFF. The CDR3 DNA follows: TGTGCCAGCAGTCGGACCGGTGGGGGCTCTGAGCAGTTCTTC. J is TRBJ2-1 and V is TRBV27; D is perhaps TRBD1 (6 bases). Germline-derived CDR1 and CDR2 are MNHEY and SMNVEV (reference sequence). Trimming took 5 bases from V and 9 from J, leaving 17 bases between them. This CDR3 has 14 residues.

The J gene is TRBJ2-7, the V gene TRBV7-6; TRBD1 aligns across 7 bases. This CDR3 is 16 amino acids long. The germline gives CDR1 SGHVS, CDR2 FNYEAQ. Germline trimming cut 0 bases from V and 4 bases from J; bases unmatched to any gene: 9. The CDR3 loop reads CASSLAWAGGGYEQYF. The CDR3 nucleotides read TGTGCCAGCAGCTTAGCATGGGCAGGGGGTGGATACGAGCAGTACTTC. Looking up the rest from reference TRBV7-6 and TRBJ2-7 gives the full variable domain: GAGVSQSPRYKVTKRGQDVALRCDPISGHVSLYWYRQALGQGPEFLTYFNYEAQQDKSGLPNDRFSAERPEGSISTLTIQRTEQRDSAMYRCASSLAWAGGGYEQYFGPGTRLTVT.

This chain connects TRBV29-1 to TRBJ1-2, with TRBD1 identical over 10 bases. With 5 bases clipped from V and 3 bases from J, the junction kept 9 bases outside the gene matches. CDR3 length: 15 amino acids. Germline CDR1 reads SQVTM; CDR2 reads ANQGSEA. CDR3 sequence: CSVPGQGPTHYGYTF. In DNA, the CDR3 is TGCAGCGTTCCGGGACAGGGGCCGACACACTATGGCTACACCTTC. The variable domain in full, with the rest retrieved from reference TRBV29-1 and TRBJ1-2, is SAVISQKPSRDICQRGTSLTIQCQVDSQVTMMFWYRQQPGQSLTLIATANQGSEATYESGFVIDKFPISRPNLTFSTLTVSNMSPEDSSIYLCSVPGQGPTHYGYTFGSGTRLTVV.

This clone appeared a few times. The chain links TRBV10-2 to TRBJ1-3, with 10 bases matching TRBD1. J gave up 3 bases and V 6 bases, and 2 bases lay outside the gene matches. In germline, CDR1 is WSHSY, CDR2 SAAADI. The CDR3 runs 14 residues. DNA of the CDR3: TGCGCCAGCAGGACAGGGGGCGGTGGAAACACCATATATTTT. Amino acid sequence: CASRTGGGGNTIYF.

The rearrangement uses TRBV27 and TRBJ2-7; 9 bases line up with TRBD1. Trimming took 4 bases from V and 5 from J; bases not matched to a gene: 6. Germline lookup yields CDR1 MNHEY and CDR2 SMNVEV (reference sequence). This CDR3 comprises 14 residues. The CDR3 spells CASSSGTGFHEQYF. The CDR3 bases are TGTGCCAGCAGTTCCGGGACAGGGTTCCACGAGCAGTACTTC.